The 12 T cell receptor beta chains in this list originate from one sample, sequenced in a study of blood T cells in healthy people across ages. A sample-barcoded 5' primer and a J-beta primer mix were used in a second PCR of roughly 6 to 11 cycles. A single record per CDR3 protein comes from TCRdb applying MiXCR to the 5' RACE reads. The data hold about 800,000 distinct CDR3 sequences, with 55% to 70% observed a single time. Sequencing was done on a sample of blood. These receptors all stem from a man aged 30-40 years in good health.

V usage is TRBV11-2 and J usage is TRBJ2-1, with TRBD1 as a possible D gene (5 bases). Germline values: CDR1 SGHAT, CDR2 FQNNGV. The CDR3 has 15 residues. Trimming left V 0 bases short and J 5 bases short, with 11 bases between. The CDR3 sequence: CASSLDQGSHNEQFF. In DNA, the CDR3 is TGTGCCAGCAGCTTAGATCAGGGCAGCCACAATGAGCAGTTCTTC.

This chain joins TRBV20-1 and TRBJ1-5; the match to TRBD1 covers 7 bases. The ends lost 3 bases at V and 4 bases at J; junction bases unmatched: 12. CDR3 length equals 16 residues. Germline V CDR1 and CDR2: DFQATT, SNEGSKA (reference sequence). CDR3 amino acids: CSASAHTGTENQPQHF. In nucleotides, the CDR3 is TGCAGTGCTAGTGCCCATACCGGGACAGAGAATCAGCCCCAGCATTTT.

This chain joins TRBV20-1 and TRBJ2-3; D unclear. There are 12 residues in the CDR3. Per germline, CDR1 DFQATT and CDR2 SNEGSKA (reference sequence). V lost 1 base and J 6 bases, leaving 8 bases between the germline ends. This CDR3 reads CSARAGMDTQYF. As DNA, the CDR3 is TGCAGTGCTAGAGCGGGTATGGATACGCAGTATTTT.

The chain carries TRBV7-2 and TRBJ2-3; tentative D call: TRBD2 (6 bases). Trimming removed 5 bases from V and 8 bases from J, with 8 bases in between. The germline gives CDR1 SGHTA, CDR2 FQGNSA. This CDR3 has 11 residues. CDR3 coding DNA: TGTGCCAGCAGCCGGAGGGGTACGCAGTATTTT. It encodes CASSRRGTQYF.

This chain links TRBV11-1 with TRBJ2-1; D might be TRBD2 (6 bases). The CDR3 length is 15 residues. CDR1 is SGHAT and CDR2 is FQDESV in the germline V gene (reference sequence). Trimming removed 3 bases at V and 4 bases at J, with 13 bases between. DNA for the CDR3: TGTGCCAGCAGCTTTTCGCGACTAGTTTACAATGAGCAGTTCTTC. Translation: CASSFSRLVYNEQFF.

The genes are TRBV7-9 and TRBJ2-1; TRBD1 matches at 10 bases. V was pared by 1 base and J by 2 bases, with 8 bases of the junction left unmatched. In germline, CDR1 is SEHNR, CDR2 FQNEAQ (reference sequence). The CDR3 has 18 residues. CDR3 nucleotides: TGTGCCAGCAGCTTAGTACGCCAGACAGGGGGCCCCTACAATGAGCAGTTCTTC. Its protein is CASSLVRQTGGPYNEQFF.

This clonotype was counted once. The V and J genes are TRBV9 and TRBJ2-1; TRBD2 agrees at 8 bases. CDR1 is SGDLS and CDR2 is YYNGEE in the germline V gene. The CDR3 is 16 amino acids. The ends lost 0 bases at V and 9 bases at J; junction bases unmatched: 11. This chain's CDR3 is CASSVGLAGRLGEQFF. The CDR3 nucleotides read TGTGCCAGCAGCGTAGGGTTAGCGGGAAGACTTGGTGAGCAGTTCTTC.

V usage is TRBV29-1 and J usage is TRBJ1-1; no clear D. The V gene lost 4 bases and the J gene lost 0 bases, with 9 bases spanning the gap. Germline V lookup: CDR1 SQVTM, CDR2 ANQGSEA. The CDR3 length is 13 residues. The CDR3 sequence: CSVAYSMNTEAFF. CDR3 coding DNA: TGCAGCGTTGCGTACAGTATGAACACTGAAGCTTTCTTT. Based on the CDR3 plus reference TRBV29-1 and TRBJ1-1, the full variable domain is SAVISQKPSRDICQRGTSLTIQCQVDSQVTMMFWYRQQPGQSLTLIATANQGSEATYESGFVIDKFPISRPNLTFSTLTVSNMSPEDSSIYLCSVAYSMNTEAFFGQGTRLTVV.

Concerning this clonotype itself: Sequence at one end of the junction differs from germline and may be a read error. The J gene is TRBJ1-4, the V gene TRBV14, with a weak D call TRBD1 (5 bases). The CDR3 is 16 amino acids. Germline assignment: CDR1 SGHDN and CDR2 FVKESK. CDR3 protein: CASSQDRGGTSEKLFF. CDR3 DNA sequence: TGTGCCAGCAGCCAAGATCGGGGCGGAACTAGTGAAAAACTGTTTTTT.

This chain uses TRBV4-1 with TRBJ1-2; D is uncertain. This CDR3 comprises 13 residues. The germline V gene encodes CDR1 MGHRA and CDR2 YSYEKL. V was pared by 0 bases and J by 4 bases, with 6 bases between. Here the CDR3 reads CASSQDRSYGYTF. In DNA, the CDR3 is TGCGCCAGCAGCCAAGACAGGTCCTATGGCTACACCTTC.

V is TRBV29-1 and J is TRBJ1-1, with D uncertain. Germline CDR1 is SQVTM and CDR2 is ANQGSEA. The CDR3 contains 11 residues. V was shortened by 0 bases and J by 8 bases, with 7 bases between the two germline ends. Written as DNA, the CDR3 is TGCAGCGTTGAAGACGCGCAGGAAGCTTTCTTT. Residues: CSVEDAQEAFF.

The chain carries TRBV5-1 and TRBJ2-1; TRBD2 matches 14 bases. The CDR3 runs to 16 residues. Germline trimming cut 3 bases from V and 7 bases from J; bases unmatched to any gene: 6. Looked up from germline, CDR1 is SGHRS and CDR2 is YFSETQ. The CDR3: CASSYGTSGGTNEQFF. CDR3 nucleotide sequence: TGCGCCAGCAGCTACGGGACTAGCGGGGGCACAAATGAGCAGTTCTTC.